The clone carrying this T cell receptor beta chain was recorded only once. The data belong to a study of control samples from healthy donors and cancer patients. V lost 1 base to trimming and J lost 0 bases, with 7 bases between them. The CDR3 is made up of 15 amino acids. The germline gives CDR1 SEHNR, CDR2 FQNEAQ (reference sequence). Here immunoSEQ multiplex PCR was the method, and the copy in TCRdb shows in-frame clones only, minus some. This table holds about 150,000 clones, 88% found once. Sequenced: blood. The TCR was taken from a man younger than 30 in good health. The chain is built from TRBV7-9 and TRBJ1-3; D call uncertain. The CDR3 is CASSLEGSSGNTIYF. The DNA of the CDR3 is TGTGCCAGCAGCTTAGAGGGTTCCTCTGGAAACACCATATATTTT. The entire variable domain, with the rest obtained from reference TRBV7-9 and TRBJ1-3, is as follows: DTGVSQNPRHKITKRGQNVTFRCDPISEHNRLYWYRQTLGQGPEFLTYFQNEAQLEKSRLLSDRFSAERPKGSFSTLEIQRTEQGDSAMYLCASSLEGSSGNTIYFGEGSWLTVV.